The table lists the clone carrying this TCR beta chain with many counts. Its specificity is unknown. This entry comes from a study of identical twins. Study-level points and caveats: Within monozygotic twins, out-of-frame TCR alpha sharing was underestimated by the models.

V gave up 0 bases and J gave up 8 bases; unmatched junction bases: 4. This CDR3 has 14 residues. The germline V gene has CDR1 SGHRS and CDR2 YFSETQ. TCRdb redid the calling of the 5' RACE reads with MiXCR, one entry per CDR3 protein. The data contain about 690,000 distinct CDR3 sequences, over 5% of them seen just once; the ten biggest clones take up roughly 2%. The sample comprised naive T cells sorted from blood. This clonotype originated in a man between 18 and 35 years old in good health. The chain has TRBV5-1 and TRBJ2-1, with 8 bases aligning to TRBD2. This CDR3 reads CASSLAGTRHEQFF. In nucleotides, the CDR3 is TGCGCCAGCAGCTTGGCAGGGACTAGACATGAGCAGTTCTTC.